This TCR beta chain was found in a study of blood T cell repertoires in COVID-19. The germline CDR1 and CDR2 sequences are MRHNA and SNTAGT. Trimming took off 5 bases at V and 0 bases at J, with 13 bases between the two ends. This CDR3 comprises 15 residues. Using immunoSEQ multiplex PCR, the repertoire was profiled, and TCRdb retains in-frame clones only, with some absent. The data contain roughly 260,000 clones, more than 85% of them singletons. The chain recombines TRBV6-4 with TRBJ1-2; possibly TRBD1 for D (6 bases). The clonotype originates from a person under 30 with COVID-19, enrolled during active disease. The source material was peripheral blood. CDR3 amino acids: CASSPGTLTNYGYTF. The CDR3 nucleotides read TGTGCCAGCAGTCCGGGGACACTTACTAACTATGGCTACACCTTC.